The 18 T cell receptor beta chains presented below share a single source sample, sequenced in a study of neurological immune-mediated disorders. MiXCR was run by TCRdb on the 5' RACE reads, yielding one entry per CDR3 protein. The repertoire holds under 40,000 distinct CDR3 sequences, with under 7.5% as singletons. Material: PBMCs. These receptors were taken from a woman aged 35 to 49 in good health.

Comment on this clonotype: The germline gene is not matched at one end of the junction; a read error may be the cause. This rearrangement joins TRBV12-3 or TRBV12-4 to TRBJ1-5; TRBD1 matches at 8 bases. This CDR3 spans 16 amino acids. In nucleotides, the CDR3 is TGTGCCAGCAGCCGATCTACAGGGGGTAGCAATCAGCCCCAGCATTTC. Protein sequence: CASSRSTGGSNQPQHF.

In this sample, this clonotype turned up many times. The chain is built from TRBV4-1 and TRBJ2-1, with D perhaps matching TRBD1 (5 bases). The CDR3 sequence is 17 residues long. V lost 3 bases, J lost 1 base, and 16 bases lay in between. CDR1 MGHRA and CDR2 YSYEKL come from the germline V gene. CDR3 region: CASSQADMGFSYNEQFF. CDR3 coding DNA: TGCGCCAGCAGCCAGGCGGACATGGGTTTTTCCTACAATGAGCAGTTCTTC.

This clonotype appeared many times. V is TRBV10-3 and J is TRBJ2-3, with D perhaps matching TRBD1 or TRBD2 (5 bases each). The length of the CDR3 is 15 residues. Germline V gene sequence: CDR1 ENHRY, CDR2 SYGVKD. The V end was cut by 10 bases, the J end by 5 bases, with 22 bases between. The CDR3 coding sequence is TGTGCCAGTCGTATTGGGGGAAATCGCTTAGATACGCAGTATTTT. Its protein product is CASRIGGNRLDTQYF.

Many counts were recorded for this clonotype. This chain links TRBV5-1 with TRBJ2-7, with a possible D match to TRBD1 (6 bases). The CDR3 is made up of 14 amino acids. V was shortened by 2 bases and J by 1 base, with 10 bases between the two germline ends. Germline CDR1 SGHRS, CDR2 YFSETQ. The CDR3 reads CASSFTGLSYEQYF. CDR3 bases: TGCGCCAGCAGCTTTACAGGGTTGTCCTACGAGCAGTACTTC. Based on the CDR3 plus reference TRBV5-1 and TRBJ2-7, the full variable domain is KAGVTQTPRYLIKTRGQQVTLSCSPISGHRSVSWYQQTPGQGLQFLFEYFSETQRNKGNFPGRFSGRQFSNSRSEMNVSTLELGDSALYLCASSFTGLSYEQYFGPGTRLTVT.

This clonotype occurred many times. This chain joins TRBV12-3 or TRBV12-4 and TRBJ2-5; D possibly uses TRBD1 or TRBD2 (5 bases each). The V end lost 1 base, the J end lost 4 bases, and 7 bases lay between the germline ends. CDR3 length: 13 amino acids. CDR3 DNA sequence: TGTGCCAGCAGTTTAGTGGGGGTAGAGACCCAGTACTTC. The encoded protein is CASSLVGVETQYF.

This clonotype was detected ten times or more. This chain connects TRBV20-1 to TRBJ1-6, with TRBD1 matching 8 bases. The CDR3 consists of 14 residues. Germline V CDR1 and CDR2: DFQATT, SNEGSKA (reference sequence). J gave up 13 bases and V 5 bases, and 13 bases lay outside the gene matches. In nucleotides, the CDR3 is TGCAGTGCTCTCAGGACAGGGACAGCAAGGCCCCTCCACTTT. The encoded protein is CSALRTGTARPLHF.

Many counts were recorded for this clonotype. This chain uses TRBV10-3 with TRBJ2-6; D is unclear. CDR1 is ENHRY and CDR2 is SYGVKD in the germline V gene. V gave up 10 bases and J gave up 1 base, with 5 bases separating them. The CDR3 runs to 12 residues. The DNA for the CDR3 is TGTGCCACCGCATCTGGGGCCAACGTCCTGACTTTC. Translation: CATASGANVLTF.

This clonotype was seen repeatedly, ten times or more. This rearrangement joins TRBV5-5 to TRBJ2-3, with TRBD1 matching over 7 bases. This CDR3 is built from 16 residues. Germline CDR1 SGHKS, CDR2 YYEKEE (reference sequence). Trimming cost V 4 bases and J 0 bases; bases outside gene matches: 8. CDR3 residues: CASSRTGTYSTDTQYF. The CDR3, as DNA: TGTGCCAGCAGCCGGACAGGCACCTATAGCACAGATACGCAGTATTTT.

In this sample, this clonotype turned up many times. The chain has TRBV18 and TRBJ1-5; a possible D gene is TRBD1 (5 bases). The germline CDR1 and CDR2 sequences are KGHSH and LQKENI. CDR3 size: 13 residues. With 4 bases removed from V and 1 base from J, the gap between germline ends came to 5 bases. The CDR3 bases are TGTGCCAGCTCACAGGGGAGCAATCAGCCCCAGCATTTT. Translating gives CASSQGSNQPQHF.

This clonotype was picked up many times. The DNA for the CDR3 is TGCGCCAGCAGTCGGGGGGCTGAATACAATGAGCAGTTCTTC. It translates to CASSRGAEYNEQFF. The V call is TRBV5-1, the J call TRBJ2-1; a weak D match, TRBD2 (7 bases). V was shortened by 5 bases and J by 4 bases, with 13 bases between the two germline ends. Germline assignment: CDR1 SGHRS and CDR2 YFSETQ. CDR3 length: 14 residues.

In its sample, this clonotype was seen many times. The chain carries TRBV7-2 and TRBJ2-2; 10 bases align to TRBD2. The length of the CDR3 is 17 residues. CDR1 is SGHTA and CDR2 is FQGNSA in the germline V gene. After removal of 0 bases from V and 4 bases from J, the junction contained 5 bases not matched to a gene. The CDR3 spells CASSLALAGESTGELFF. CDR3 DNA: TGTGCCAGCAGCTTAGCGCTAGCGGGAGAGAGCACCGGGGAGCTGTTTTTT.

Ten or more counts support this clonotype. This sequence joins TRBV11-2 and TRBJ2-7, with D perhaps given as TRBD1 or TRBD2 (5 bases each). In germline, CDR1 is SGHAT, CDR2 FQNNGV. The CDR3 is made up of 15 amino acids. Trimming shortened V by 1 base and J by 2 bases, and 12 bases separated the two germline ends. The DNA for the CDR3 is TGTGCCAGCAGCTTAGGGGGGACGGGGACCTACGAGCAGTACTTC. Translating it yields CASSLGGTGTYEQYF.

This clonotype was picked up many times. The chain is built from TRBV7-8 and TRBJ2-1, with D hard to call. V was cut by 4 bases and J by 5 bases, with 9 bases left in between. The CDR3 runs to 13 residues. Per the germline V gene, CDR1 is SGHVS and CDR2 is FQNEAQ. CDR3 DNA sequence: TGTGCCAGCAGCTCCCCAAGAAACAATGAGCAGTTCTTC. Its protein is CASSSPRNNEQFF.

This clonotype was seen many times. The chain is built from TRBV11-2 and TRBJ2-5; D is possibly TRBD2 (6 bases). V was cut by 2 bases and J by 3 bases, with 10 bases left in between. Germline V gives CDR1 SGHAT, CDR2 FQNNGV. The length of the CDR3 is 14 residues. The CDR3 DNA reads TGTGCCAGCAGCTTATCATGGGGGGAAGAGACCCAGTACTTC. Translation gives CASSLSWGEETQYF.

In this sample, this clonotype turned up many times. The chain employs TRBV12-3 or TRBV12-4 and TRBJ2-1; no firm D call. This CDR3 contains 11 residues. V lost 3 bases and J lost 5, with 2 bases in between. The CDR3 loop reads CASSFDNEQFF. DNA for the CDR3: TGTGCCAGCAGTTTCGACAATGAGCAGTTCTTC.

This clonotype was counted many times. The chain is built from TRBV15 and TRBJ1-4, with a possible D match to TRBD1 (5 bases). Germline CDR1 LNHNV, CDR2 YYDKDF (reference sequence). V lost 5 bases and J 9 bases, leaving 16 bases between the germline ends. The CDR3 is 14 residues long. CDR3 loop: CATSSQGGNKKLFF. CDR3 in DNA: TGTGCCACCAGCTCCCAGGGAGGGAATAAAAAACTGTTTTTT.

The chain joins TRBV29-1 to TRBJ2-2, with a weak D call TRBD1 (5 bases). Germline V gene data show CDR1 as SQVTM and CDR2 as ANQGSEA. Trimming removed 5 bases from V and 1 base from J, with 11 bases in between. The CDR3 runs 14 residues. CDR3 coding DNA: TGCAGCGTTTTGGGGCTTATGAACACCGGGGAGCTGTTTTTT. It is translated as CSVLGLMNTGELFF.

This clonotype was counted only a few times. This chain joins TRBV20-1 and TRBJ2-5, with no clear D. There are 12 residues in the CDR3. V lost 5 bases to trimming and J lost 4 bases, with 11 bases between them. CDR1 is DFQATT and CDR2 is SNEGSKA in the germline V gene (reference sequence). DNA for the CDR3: TGCAGTGCTGTTAGGACCACAGAGACCCAGTACTTC. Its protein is CSAVRTTETQYF.